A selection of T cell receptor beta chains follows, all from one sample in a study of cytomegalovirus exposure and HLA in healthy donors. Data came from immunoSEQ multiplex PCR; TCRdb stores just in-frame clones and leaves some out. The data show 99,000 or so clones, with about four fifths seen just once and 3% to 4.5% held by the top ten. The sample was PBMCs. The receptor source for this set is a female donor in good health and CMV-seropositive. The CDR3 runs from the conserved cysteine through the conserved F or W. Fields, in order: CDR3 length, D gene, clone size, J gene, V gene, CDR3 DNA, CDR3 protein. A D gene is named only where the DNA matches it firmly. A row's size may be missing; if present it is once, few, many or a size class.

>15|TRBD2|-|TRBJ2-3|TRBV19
TGTGCCAGTAGTGGGATAGCGGGAATCACAGATACGCAGTATTTT
CASSGIAGITDTQYF
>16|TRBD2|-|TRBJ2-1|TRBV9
TGTGCCAGCAGCGCCCCCCTAGCGGGAGGGTTACATGAGCAGTTCTTC
CASSAPLAGGLHEQFF
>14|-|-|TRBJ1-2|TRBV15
TGTGCCACCAGCAGAGATGGGACTGCCTCCGGCTACACCTTC
CATSRDGTASGYTF
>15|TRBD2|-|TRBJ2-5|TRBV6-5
TGTGCCAGCAGCACGACGGGCGGGGGACAAGAGACCCAGTACTTC
CASSTTGGGQETQYF
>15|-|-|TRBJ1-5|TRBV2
TGTGCCAGCAGTGAAGGACAGAATAGCAATCAGCCCCAGCATTTT
CASSEGQNSNQPQHF
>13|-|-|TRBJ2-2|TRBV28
TGTGCCAGCGGTCGGCGGGACACCGGGGAGCTGTTTTTT
CASGRRDTGELFF
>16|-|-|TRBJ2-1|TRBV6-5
TGTGCCAGCAGTTATCGGAGCGAGAGCTCCTACAATGAGCAGTTCTTC
CASSYRSESSYNEQFF
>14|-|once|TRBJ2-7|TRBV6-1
TGTGCCAGCAGTGAAGCGCGCGGGTCCTACGAGCAGTACTTC
CASSEARGSYEQYF
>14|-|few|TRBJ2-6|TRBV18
TGTGCCAGCTCAGAGGGGGCTGGGGCCAACGTCCTGACTTTC
CASSEGAGANVLTF
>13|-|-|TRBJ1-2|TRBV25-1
TGTGCCAGCAGTGCTGGAGGGGATTCTGGCTACACCTTC
CASSAGGDSGYTF
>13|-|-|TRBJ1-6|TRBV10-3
TGTGCCATCATGAGGGATGAGAATTCACCCCTCCACTTT
CAIMRDENSPLHF
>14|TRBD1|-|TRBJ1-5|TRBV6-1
TGTGCCACCAAATCGACAGGGAGCAATCAGCCCCAGCATTTT
CATKSTGSNQPQHF
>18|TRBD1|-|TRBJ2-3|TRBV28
TGTGCCAGCAGTCCGCGGACAGGGAAGGGGGCTAGCACAGATACGCAGTATTTT
CASSPRTGKGASTDTQYF
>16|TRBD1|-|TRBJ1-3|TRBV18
TGTGCCAGCTCACCAGCCGGGACAGGGGGAGGAAACACCATATATTTT
CASSPAGTGGGNTIYF
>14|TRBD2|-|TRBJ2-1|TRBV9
TGTGCCAGCAGCCACGGGAGGGCGGGGAATGAGCAGTTCTTC
CASSHGRAGNEQFF
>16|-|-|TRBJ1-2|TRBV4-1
TGCGCCAGCAGCCAAGATCTTCGGGTAAGAGGCTATGGCTACACCTTC
CASSQDLRVRGYGYTF